The sequence of this TCR beta chain was determined in a study of immune evolution from preneoplasia to lung adenocarcinoma. The wider study: HLA loss of heterozygosity: about 7% AIS, about 15% MIA, roughly 35% ADC, none AAH. Study conclusions and caveats: Top clone share appeared to fall from AAH through AIS, MIA, adenocarcinoma. Highest clonality occurred in KRAS-mutant, not EGFR-mutant or double wild-type, nodules.

About this clone itself: Its antigen is still unknown.

Clones were sequenced by immunoSEQ multiplex PCR, and TCRdb holds only the in-frame ones, with some missing. The sample contains roughly 28,000 clones, just under 75% of which appear only once. Resections took place in Japan or China from about 2014 to 2018. The specimen sequenced was FFPE invasive lung adenocarcinoma tissue. This clonotype was sampled from a person in their sixties or seventies with invasive lung adenocarcinoma. Some clones in this sample may be carry-over from other donors' samples.

The CDR3 is CASSLVSNQPQHF. CDR3 sequence (DNA): TGTGCCAGCAGTTTGGTCAGCAATCAGCCCCAGCATTTT. The chain employs TRBV7-2 and TRBJ1-5; D is undetermined. Looked up from germline, CDR1 is SGHTA and CDR2 is FQGNSA. With 6 bases removed from V and 1 base from J, the gap between germline ends came to 7 bases. The CDR3 covers 13 residues.